One sample yielded the 4 T cell receptor beta chains listed below, sequenced in a study of blood T cell repertoires in COVID-19. Here immunoSEQ multiplex PCR was the method, and the copy in TCRdb shows in-frame clones only, minus some. The sample comprises just under 350,000 clones, around 83% of which are singletons, and around 3% rests with the top ten. Material: peripheral blood. The receptors here all came from a man under 40 with active or convalescent COVID-19.

The rearrangement uses TRBV4-1 and TRBJ1-5; 8 nucleotides align to TRBD1. This CDR3 is 17 amino acids long. Germline-derived CDR1 and CDR2 are MGHRA and YSYEKL. With V trimmed by 2 bases and J by 2 bases, 8 bases remained unmatched. Here the CDR3 reads CASSQLIQGAGNQPQHF. CDR3 DNA sequence: TGCGCCAGCAGCCAACTCATTCAGGGGGCTGGCAATCAGCCCCAGCATTTT.

The J gene is TRBJ1-6, the V gene TRBV21-1; the D call TRBD1 from the table was never checked on the DNA. TRBV21-1 is shown as a pseudogene. CDR3 length: 16 residues. CDR3 DNA sequence: TGTGCCAGCAGCTCCAGGGTCCCCCCGCATAATTCACCCCTCCACTTT. It translates to CASSSRVPPHNSPLHF.

The V gene is TRBV10-3, the J gene TRBJ1-2; 8 bases fit TRBD1. Trimming took 3 bases from V and 2 from J; bases not matched to a gene: 8. This CDR3 has 16 amino acids. Germline loops: CDR1 ENHRY, CDR2 SYGVKD. DNA for the CDR3: TGTGCCATCAGTGATGGGAGGGACAGGCCGAACTATGGCTACACCTTC. This gives the protein CAISDGRDRPNYGYTF.

The chain links TRBV11-2 to TRBJ1-1, with D perhaps matching TRBD1 (5 bases). The V end lost 5 bases, the J end lost 0 bases, and 16 bases lay between the germline ends. Germline assignment: CDR1 SGHAT and CDR2 FQNNGV. The CDR3 consists of 16 residues. The DNA for the CDR3 is TGTGCCAGCAGCCCCCCCCAGACAGCAATGAACACTGAAGCTTTCTTT. This gives the protein CASSPPQTAMNTEAFF. The whole variable domain, filled in from reference TRBV11-2 and TRBJ1-1, reads EAGVAQSPRYKIIEKRQSVAFWCNPISGHATLYWYQQILGQGPKLLIQFQNNGVVDDSQLPKDRFSAERLKGVDSTLKIQPAKLEDSAVYLCASSPPQTAMNTEAFFGQGTRLTVV.